This T cell receptor (beta chain) was obtained from a study of PD-1 blockade in classical Hodgkin lymphoma (TCRdb year 2020). Broadly, across the study: Nivolumab dosing was 3 mg/kg intravenously every 2 weeks, continuing until either disease progression or unacceptable toxicity. The study used CyTOF and TCR beta sequencing to define a peripheral blood immune signature of response to PD-1 blockade in classical Hodgkin lymphoma.

Between the V and J ends, shortened by 3 bases and 7 bases respectively, the junction contains 10 bases. CDR1 and CDR2 were assigned from the germline V gene as SGHDT and YYEEEE. The CDR3 starts with the cysteine, ends with the phenylalanine, and has 13 residues. The DNA shown is the 39-base CDR3, in frame from base 1. Results and caveats for the whole study, not just this receptor: The study was restricted to a single clinical trial cohort, and the causes of repertoire differences, possibly disease activity or prior therapy, were left undefined. By C4D1, a significant rise was seen in CD4+ TCR diversity but not in CD8+ TCR diversity (p=0.0027 vs p=0.16), and the rise was most apparent among complete responders (p=0.02). Baseline TCR diversity was reported to be lower in newly diagnosed patients than in healthy donors and to be lower still in relapsed/refractory patients. Diversity was lower in patients who began nivolumab less than 1 year after ASCT, so these patients were left out of later analyses to avoid confounding by immune reconstitution. Trial patients with a complete response had baseline diversity similar to that of newly diagnosed patients, while partial responders and progressors had significantly lower diversity.

The Qiagen DNeasy kit was used to extract genomic DNA both from unsorted PBMCs and from the negatively selected CD4+ and CD8+ fractions. TCR beta CDR3 regions were subjected to amplification by immunoSEQ multiplex PCR with primers that anneal to V and J segments. A synthetic immune receptor repertoire was used to minimize amplification bias, and any remaining bias was removed computationally after sequencing. Per the original workflow: Custom Python scripts were used to quantify repertoire diversity as the Shannon entropy index. The unsorted, CD4+ and CD8+ repertoires were each analyzed separately, with the exception of combined analyses, where CD4+ and CD8+ sequences were merged in silico. Clonal expansion was defined as a frequency increase of at least 2-fold after treatment compared with C1D1, and clones undetected at baseline were assigned a pseudocount of 0.5. Clones with 0 or 1 copy at C1D1 were classified as singleton clones, and clones with 2 or more copies were classified as non-singleton clones. By matching protein sequences in sorted samples from the same patient, clones expanded in unsorted samples were annotated as CD4+, CD8+ or unknown. Wilcoxon tests were applied to paired samples to test diversity changes from C1D1 to C4D1. Not all clones reach the TCRdb copy of this immuneACCESS table, which keeps in-frame sequences only. Checked studies attribute under half of the gap to unresolved V genes and leave the rest unexplained. Clonal size and the V and J genes are those of that table, whereas D and trimming came from the DNA. A total of under 25,000 clones appear in this sample, around 82% of them only once. The ten largest make up roughly 17% of the sample.

This specimen's time point label, per the study, means: cycle 2 day 1 (C2D1) of nivolumab. Every trial patient had relapsed following autologous stem cell transplantation, and prior brentuximab vedotin exposure was what differed among cohorts A, B and C. The trial cohort was composed of 56 patients with relapsed/refractory classical Hodgkin lymphoma, for whom complete response, partial response or progressive disease was recorded as best overall response. In the multi-cohort phase II CheckMate 205 trial, trial patients received single-agent nivolumab. An independent review committee assessed best overall response by applying the 2007 International Working Group response criteria. PBMCs from the trial were collected at three points: immediately before nivolumab initiation (C1D1), and during therapy at cycle 2 day 1 and cycle 4 day 1. Peripheral blood was collected in 8 mL Vacutainer Cell Preparation Tubes, from which PBMCs were isolated by centrifugation and then cryopreserved.

With respect to this clone: There is no known antigen for this receptor. No much larger clone is present one base from it, and per-base qualities are unavailable.

The sequences come from peripheral blood mononuclear cells (PBMCs), collected before the second cycle of nivolumab. This clonotype originated in a human donor with classical Hodgkin lymphoma. The sequence joins TRBV5-6 to TRBJ2-2; a weak D assignment points to TRBD1 (6 bases agree). This receptor carries the CDR3 CASSWGRGGELFF. The DNA is TGTGCCAGCAGCTGGGGGCGTGGCGGGGAGCTGTTTTTT.